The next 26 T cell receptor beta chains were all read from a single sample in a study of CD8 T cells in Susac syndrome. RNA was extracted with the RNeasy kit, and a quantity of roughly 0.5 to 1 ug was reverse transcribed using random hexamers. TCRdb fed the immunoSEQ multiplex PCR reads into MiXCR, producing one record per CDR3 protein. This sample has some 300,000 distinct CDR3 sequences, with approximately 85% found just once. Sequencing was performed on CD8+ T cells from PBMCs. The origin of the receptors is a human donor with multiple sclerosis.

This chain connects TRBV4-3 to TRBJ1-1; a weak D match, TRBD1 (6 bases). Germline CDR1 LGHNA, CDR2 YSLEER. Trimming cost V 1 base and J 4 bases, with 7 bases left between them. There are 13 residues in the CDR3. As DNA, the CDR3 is TGCGCCAGCAGCCAAGGGACAGTCACTGAAGCTTTCTTT. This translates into CASSQGTVTEAFF.

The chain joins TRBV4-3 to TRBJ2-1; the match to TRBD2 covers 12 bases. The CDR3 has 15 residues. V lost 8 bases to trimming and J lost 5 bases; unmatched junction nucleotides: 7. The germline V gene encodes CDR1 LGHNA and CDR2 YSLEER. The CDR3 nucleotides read TGCGCCAGCCGGTCGGGGACTAGCGGGCACAATGAGCAGTTCTTC. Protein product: CASRSGTSGHNEQFF.

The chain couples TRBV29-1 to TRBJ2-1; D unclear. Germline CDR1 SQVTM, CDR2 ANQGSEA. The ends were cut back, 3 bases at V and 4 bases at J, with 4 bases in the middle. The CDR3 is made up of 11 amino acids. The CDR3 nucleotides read TGCAGCGTTGACTGGTACAATGAGCAGTTCTTC. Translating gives CSVDWYNEQFF.

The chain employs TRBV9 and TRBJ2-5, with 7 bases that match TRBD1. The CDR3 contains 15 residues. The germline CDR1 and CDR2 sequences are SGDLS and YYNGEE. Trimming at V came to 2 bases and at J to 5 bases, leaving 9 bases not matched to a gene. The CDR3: CASSVRDSPRETQYF. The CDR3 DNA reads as TGTGCCAGCAGCGTCAGGGACAGCCCCAGGGAGACCCAGTACTTC.

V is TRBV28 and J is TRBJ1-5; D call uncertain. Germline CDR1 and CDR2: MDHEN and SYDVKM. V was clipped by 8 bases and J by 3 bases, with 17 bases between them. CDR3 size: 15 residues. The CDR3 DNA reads TGTGCCAGCGATAGGGATACCGCCTTCAATCAGCCCCAGCATTTT. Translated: CASDRDTAFNQPQHF.

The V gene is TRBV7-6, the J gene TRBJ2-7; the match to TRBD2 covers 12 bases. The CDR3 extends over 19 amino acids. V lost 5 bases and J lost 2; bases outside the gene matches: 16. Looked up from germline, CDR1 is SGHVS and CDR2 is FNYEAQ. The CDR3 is CASSPAAGTSGLPTYEQYF. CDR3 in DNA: TGTGCCAGCAGCCCTGCTGCGGGGACTAGCGGGTTACCCACCTACGAGCAGTACTTC.

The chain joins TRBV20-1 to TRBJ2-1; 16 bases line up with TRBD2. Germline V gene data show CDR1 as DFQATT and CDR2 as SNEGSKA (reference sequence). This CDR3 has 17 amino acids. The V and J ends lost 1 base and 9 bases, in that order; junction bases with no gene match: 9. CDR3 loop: CSARGPAGTSGGAEQFF. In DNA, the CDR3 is TGCAGTGCTAGAGGCCCGGCCGGGACTAGCGGGGGGGCTGAGCAGTTCTTC.

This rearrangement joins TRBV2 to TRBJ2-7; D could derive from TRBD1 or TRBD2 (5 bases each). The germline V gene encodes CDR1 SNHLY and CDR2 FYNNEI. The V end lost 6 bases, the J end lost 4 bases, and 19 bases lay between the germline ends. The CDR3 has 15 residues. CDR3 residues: CASRGERHTTYEQYF. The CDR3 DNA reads TGTGCCAGCAGGGGGGAAAGACATACGACTTACGAGCAGTACTTC.

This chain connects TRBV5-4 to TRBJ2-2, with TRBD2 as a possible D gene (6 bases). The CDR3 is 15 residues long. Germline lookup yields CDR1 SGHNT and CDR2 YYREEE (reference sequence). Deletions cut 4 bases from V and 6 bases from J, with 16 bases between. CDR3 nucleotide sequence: TGTGCCAGCAGCGGCCTCGGGAGTACGGCCGGGGAGCTGTTTTTT. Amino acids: CASSGLGSTAGELFF.

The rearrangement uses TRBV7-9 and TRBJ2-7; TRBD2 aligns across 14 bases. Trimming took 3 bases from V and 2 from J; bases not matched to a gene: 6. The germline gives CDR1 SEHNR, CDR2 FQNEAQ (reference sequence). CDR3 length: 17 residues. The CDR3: CASSLGLAGAPPYEQYF. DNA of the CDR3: TGTGCCAGCAGCTTGGGACTAGCGGGAGCTCCGCCCTACGAGCAGTACTTC.

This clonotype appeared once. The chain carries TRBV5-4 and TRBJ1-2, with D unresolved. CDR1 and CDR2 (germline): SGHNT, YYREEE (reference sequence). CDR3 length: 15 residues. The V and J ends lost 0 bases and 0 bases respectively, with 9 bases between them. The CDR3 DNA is TGTGCCAGCAGCTTGGTGGGGAAAACTAACTATGGCTACACCTTC. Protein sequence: CASSLVGKTNYGYTF. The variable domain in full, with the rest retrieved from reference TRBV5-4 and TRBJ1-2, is ETGVTQSPTHLIKTRGQQVTLRCSSQSGHNTVSWYQQALGQGPQFIFQYYREEENGRGNFPPRFSGLQFPNYSSELNVNALELDDSALYLCASSLVGKTNYGYTFGSGTRLTVV.

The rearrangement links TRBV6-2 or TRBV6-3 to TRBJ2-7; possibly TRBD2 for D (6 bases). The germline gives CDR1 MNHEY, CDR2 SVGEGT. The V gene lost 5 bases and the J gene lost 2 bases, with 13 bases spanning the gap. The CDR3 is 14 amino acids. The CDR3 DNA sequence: TGTGCCAGCAGTGGAGGGATTATGACCTACGAGCAGTACTTC. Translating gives CASSGGIMTYEQYF.

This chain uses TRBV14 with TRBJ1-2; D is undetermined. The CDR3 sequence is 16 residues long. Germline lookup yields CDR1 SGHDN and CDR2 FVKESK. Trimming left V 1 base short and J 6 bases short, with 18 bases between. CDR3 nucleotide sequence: TGTGCCAGCAGCCAAGGGGCAGGTCTTGATCCGCATGGCTACACCTTC. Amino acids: CASSQGAGLDPHGYTF.

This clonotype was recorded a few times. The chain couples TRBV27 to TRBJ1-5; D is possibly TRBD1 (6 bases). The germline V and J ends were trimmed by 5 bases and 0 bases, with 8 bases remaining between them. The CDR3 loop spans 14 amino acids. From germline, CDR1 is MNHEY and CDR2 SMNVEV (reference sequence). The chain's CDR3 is CASSPRGSNQPQHF. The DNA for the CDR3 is TGTGCCAGCAGTCCCAGGGGTAGCAATCAGCCCCAGCATTTT.

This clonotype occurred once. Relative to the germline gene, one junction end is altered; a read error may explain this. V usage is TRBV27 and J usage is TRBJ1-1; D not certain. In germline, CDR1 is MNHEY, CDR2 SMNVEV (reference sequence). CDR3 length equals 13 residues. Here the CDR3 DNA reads TGTGCCAGCAGGGCCGCCCCGAACGCTGAAGCTTTCTTT. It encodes CASRAAPNAEAFF.

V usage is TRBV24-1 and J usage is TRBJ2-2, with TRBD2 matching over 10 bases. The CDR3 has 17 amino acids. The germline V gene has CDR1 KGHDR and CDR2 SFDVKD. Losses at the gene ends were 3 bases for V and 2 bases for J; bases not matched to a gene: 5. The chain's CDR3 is CATSDHPLAGNTGELFF. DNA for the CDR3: TGTGCCACCAGTGATCACCCACTAGCGGGAAACACCGGGGAGCTGTTTTTT.

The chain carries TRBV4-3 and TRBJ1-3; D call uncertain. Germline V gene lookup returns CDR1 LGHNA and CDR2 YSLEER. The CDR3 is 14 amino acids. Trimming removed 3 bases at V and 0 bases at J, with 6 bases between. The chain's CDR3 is CASSHRGSGNTIYF. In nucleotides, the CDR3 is TGCGCCAGCAGCCATCGGGGCTCTGGAAACACCATATATTTT.

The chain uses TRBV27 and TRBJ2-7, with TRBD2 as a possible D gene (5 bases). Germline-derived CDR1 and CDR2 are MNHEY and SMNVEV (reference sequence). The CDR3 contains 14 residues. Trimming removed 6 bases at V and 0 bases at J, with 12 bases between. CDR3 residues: CASSTDGNSYEQYF. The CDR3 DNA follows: TGTGCCAGCAGCACCGACGGGAACTCCTACGAGCAGTACTTC.

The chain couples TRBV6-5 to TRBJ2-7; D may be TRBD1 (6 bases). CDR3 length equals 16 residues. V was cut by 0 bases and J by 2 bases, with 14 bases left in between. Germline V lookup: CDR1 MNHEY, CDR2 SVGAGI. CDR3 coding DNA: TGTGCCAGCAGTTACTCGATAGGACAGCTGACCTACGAGCAGTACTTC. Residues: CASSYSIGQLTYEQYF.

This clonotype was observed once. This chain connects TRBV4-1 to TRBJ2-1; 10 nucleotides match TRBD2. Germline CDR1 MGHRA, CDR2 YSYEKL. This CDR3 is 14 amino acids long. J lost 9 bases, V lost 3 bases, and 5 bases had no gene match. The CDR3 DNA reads TGCGCCAGCAGCCATCTACAGCGGGAGGGTGAGCAGTTCTTC. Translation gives CASSHLQREGEQFF.

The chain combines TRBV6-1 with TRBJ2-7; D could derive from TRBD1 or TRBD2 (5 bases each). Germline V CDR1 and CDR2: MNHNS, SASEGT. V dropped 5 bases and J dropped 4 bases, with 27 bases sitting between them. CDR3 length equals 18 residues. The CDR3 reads CASSLKGEGNWIPYEQYF. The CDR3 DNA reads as TGTGCCAGCAGTCTTAAGGGAGAGGGGAACTGGATTCCATACGAGCAGTACTTC.

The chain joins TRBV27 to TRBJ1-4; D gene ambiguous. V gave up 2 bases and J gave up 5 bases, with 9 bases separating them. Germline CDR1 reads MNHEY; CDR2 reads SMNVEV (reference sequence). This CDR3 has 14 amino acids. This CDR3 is CASSLNARNEKLFF. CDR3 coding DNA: TGTGCCAGCAGTTTAAATGCTAGGAATGAAAAACTGTTTTTT.

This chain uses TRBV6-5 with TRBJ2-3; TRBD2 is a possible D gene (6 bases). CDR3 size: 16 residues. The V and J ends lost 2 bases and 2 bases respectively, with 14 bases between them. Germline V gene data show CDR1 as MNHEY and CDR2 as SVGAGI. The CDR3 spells CASSYPGGAHTDTQYF. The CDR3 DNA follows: TGTGCCAGCAGTTACCCCGGCGGGGCCCACACAGATACGCAGTATTTT.

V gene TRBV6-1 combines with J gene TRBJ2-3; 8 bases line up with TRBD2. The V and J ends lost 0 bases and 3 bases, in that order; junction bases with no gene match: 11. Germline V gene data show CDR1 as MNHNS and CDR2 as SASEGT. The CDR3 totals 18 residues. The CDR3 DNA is TGTGCCAGCAGTGAAGCTTGGAACTTAGCGGGACGAACAGATACGCAGTATTTT. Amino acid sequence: CASSEAWNLAGRTDTQYF.

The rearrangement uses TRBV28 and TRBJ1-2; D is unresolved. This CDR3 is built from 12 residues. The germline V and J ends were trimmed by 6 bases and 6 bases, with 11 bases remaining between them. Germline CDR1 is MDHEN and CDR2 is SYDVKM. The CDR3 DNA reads TGTGCCAGCAGCTTAGGTGGAGATGGCTACACCTTC. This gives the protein CASSLGGDGYTF.

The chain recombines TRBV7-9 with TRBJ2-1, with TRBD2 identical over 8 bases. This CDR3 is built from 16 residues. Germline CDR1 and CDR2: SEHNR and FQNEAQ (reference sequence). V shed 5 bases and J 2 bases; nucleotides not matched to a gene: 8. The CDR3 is CASSDVTSGAYNEQFF. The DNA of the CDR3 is TGTGCCAGCAGCGACGTCACTAGCGGCGCCTACAATGAGCAGTTCTTC.